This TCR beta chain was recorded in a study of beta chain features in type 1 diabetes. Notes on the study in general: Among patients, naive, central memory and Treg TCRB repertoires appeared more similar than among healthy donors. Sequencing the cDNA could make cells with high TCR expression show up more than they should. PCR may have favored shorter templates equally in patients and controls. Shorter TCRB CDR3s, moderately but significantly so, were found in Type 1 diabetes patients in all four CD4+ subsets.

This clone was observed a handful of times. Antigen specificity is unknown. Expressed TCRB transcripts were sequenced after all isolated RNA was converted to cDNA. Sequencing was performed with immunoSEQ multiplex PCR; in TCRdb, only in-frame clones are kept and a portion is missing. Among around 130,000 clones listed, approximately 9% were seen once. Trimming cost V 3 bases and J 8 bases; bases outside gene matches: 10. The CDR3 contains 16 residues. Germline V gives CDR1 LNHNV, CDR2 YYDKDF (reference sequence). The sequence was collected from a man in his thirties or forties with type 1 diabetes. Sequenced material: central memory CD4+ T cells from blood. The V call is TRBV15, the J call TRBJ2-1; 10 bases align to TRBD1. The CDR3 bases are TGTGCCACCAGCAGGCGCAGGGGACAGGGGCAGGATGAGCAGTTCTTC. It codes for CATSRRRGQGQDEQFF. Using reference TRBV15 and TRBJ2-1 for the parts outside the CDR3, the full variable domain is DAMVIQNPRYQVTQFGKPVTLSCSQTLNHNVMYWYQQKSSQAPKLLFHYYDKDFNNEADTPDNFQSRRPNTSFCFLDIRSPGLGDTAMYLCATSRRRGQGQDEQFFGPGTRLTVL.